The following is a T cell receptor beta chain sequence with its context. Its antigen is unidentified. The junction differs from germline at one of its ends, possibly a read error. Constant-segment-primed 5'RACE gave TCR alpha and TCR beta cDNA libraries with sample barcodes and UMIs. TCRdb passed the 5' RACE reads through MiXCR, listing each CDR3 protein once. The sample consists of hundreds of thousands of distinct CDR3 sequences, roughly an eighth of them appearing once. Germline V gene sequence: CDR1 MNHNY, CDR2 SVGAGI (reference sequence). This CDR3 region has 11 residues. This sample stems from a study of T-cell memory formation after mild COVID-19. Study-wide results and caveats: That cross-reactive memory joined was suggested by some responding clones appearing in pre-infection memory. Those CD4+ clones that contracted were mainly in CM and EM (CD8+ ones in EMRA). Researchers could not confirm that second-wave clones peaking on day 37 targeted SARS-CoV-2.

Sequencing was performed on PBMCs or a T cell subset sorted from them (not recorded which). This sequence originates from a man between 18 and 29 years old who had mild COVID-19 (a few samples of this study predate the infection). Cell type and time point are not known. The chain is built from TRBV6-6 and TRBJ1-2; possibly TRBD1 for D (6 bases). The CDR3 is CASSDRSRSYF. The DNA of the CDR3 is TGTGCCAGCAGTGACAGGAGTAGATCCTACTTC.